This entry is about one T cell receptor (beta chain). Original handling: Nucleated cell counts were estimated from reference gene primer amplification. TCRdb's table, derived via immunoSEQ multiplex PCR, lists solely in-frame clones and lacks some. The V and J calls and the clone size are those of that table, but D and trimming were determined from the DNA. The sample has approximately 84,000 clones, 85% to 90% seen once. The data belong to a study of blood T cell repertoires in COVID-19. Study in general: Specimens from acute and convalescent COVID-19 originated in the United States, Italy and Spain. Sample material is recorded as cDNA or gDNA derived from T cells, B-cell-depleted T cells, or PBMCs.

This CDR3 region has 15 residues. V trimming: 7 bases; J trimming: 7 bases; junction bases outside the gene matches: 8. Per germline, CDR1 MNHEY and CDR2 SVGAGI. Sequenced input: peripheral blood. This chain links TRBV6-5 with TRBJ2-1, with 12 bases lining up with TRBD2. The origin of this receptor is a human donor with active COVID-19. The donor label of this sample is uncertain. The CDR3 reads CASTSGGALFNEQFF. CDR3 DNA sequence: TGTGCCAGCACTAGCGGGGGGGCCCTCTTTAATGAGCAGTTCTTC.